This T cell receptor beta chain appears in the sequencing data of a study of Ad26.COV2.S vaccination and SARS-CoV-2 variants. Study in general: Enrolled in COV1001, the donor was in the Ad26.COV2.S trial arm, which received the vaccine.

Method: immunoSEQ multiplex PCR; TCRdb's copy keeps in-frame clones and lacks some. The sample records some 340,000 clones, 70% to 90% being singletons. The treatment denotes: 15 to 20 received Ad26.COV2.S at low or high dose, single or two shots; about 5 received placebo; per-sample allocation not given. Day 63 following the first vaccine or placebo injection was when the samples were taken. Vaccine was an Ad26 vector expressing Wuhan-strain SARS-CoV-2 spike. The clonotype originates from a person aged 18 to 65 who received the Ad26.COV2.S COVID-19 vaccine or a placebo. This specimen consisted of peripheral blood, obtained in a trial of Ad26.COV2.S vaccine versus placebo.

The CDR3 region is CASSGGAVNTEAFF. The CDR3 DNA follows: TGCGCCAGCAGTGGGGGGGCGGTGAACACTGAAGCTTTCTTT. This chain connects TRBV5-1 to TRBJ1-1; possible D gene TRBD1, 6 bases. Trimming pared 5 bases from V and 0 bases from J, leaving 11 bases between. This CDR3 has 14 residues. The germline V gene has CDR1 SGHRS and CDR2 YFSETQ.